This TCR beta chain came from a study of brain metastases from non-small cell lung cancer. For this clone: What it recognizes is unknown.

Findings and limits, study-wide: T-cell clones appeared expanded in around 64% of brain metastases relative to matched primary tumors. Brain metastases had lower T-cell infiltration than primary tumors. Brain metastases shared most TCR repertoire with primaries, with sparse T cells.

Clones were read by immunoSEQ multiplex PCR, and TCRdb kept only the in-frame ones, dropping some. The table lists around 4,500 clones, 75% to 90% of them singletons. V was cut by 0 bases and J by 0 bases, with 6 bases left in between. This CDR3 has 14 amino acids. CDR1 MNHEY and CDR2 SVGEGT come from the germline V gene. This clonotype was obtained from a donor aged 40 or older with non-small cell lung cancer. The sequenced material came from primary lung tumor tissue. This sequence joins TRBV6-2 or TRBV6-3 and TRBJ2-7; D possibly corresponds to TRBD2 (6 bases). CDR3 DNA sequence: TGTGCCAGCAGTTACTCGACTAGCTCCTACGAGCAGTACTTC. It encodes CASSYSTSSYEQYF.